The TCR beta chain under discussion was sequenced for a study of T cell changes during pregnancy in multiple sclerosis. The CDR3 runs 11 residues. Germline CDR1 reads ENHRY; CDR2 reads SYGVKD. The V and J ends lost 3 bases and 9 bases respectively, with 8 bases between them. Assay used: immunoSEQ multiplex PCR; TCRdb lists only in-frame clones, some missing. The sample yields 79,000 or so clones, around nine tenths seen once. The sequence came from a female donor with multiple sclerosis, enrolled in a pregnancy study. The gene calls are TRBV10-3 and TRBJ1-2; D is uncertain. The starting material was CD4+ T cells from peripheral blood mononuclear cells, obtained before pregnancy. The CDR3: CAISDTPSYTF. The CDR3 nucleotides are TGTGCCATCAGTGACACTCCCAGCTACACCTTC.